This TCR beta chain originates from a study of siplizumab effects on memory and regulatory T cells. Regarding the study as a whole: Greater diversity than memory cells seemed evident in naive T cells, which also appeared to be major alloresponse contributors. Reactions containing siplizumab showed mappable alloreactive CD4+ clones averaging approximately 73% Treg-derived, versus 26.9% in controls. In the presence of siplizumab, alloreactive sequences traceable to unstimulated CD4+ memory cells were significantly reduced.

Only in-frame clones appear in the TCRdb table, and some are missing; sequencing was by immunoSEQ multiplex PCR. The data hold about 85,000 clones, with approximately 95% observed a single time. Points on this clone: Its antigen remains unidentified.

J was trimmed by 8 bases and V by 3 bases; bases with no gene match: 12. Germline values: CDR1 SNHLY, CDR2 FYNNEI. The CDR3 consists of 17 residues. Material for sequencing was CD8+ T cells sorted from blood. The chain joins TRBV2 to TRBJ1-6, with 8 nucleotides matching TRBD1. The sequence came from a human donor in good health. The CDR3 sequence: CASSEVQGDWVDSPLHF. In DNA, the CDR3 is TGTGCCAGCAGTGAGGTACAGGGGGACTGGGTTGATTCACCCCTCCACTTT.